This is a list of T cell receptor beta chains from one sample in a study of Ad26.COV2.S vaccination and SARS-CoV-2 variants. Some clones are missing from TCRdb's copy, which holds only in-frame ones; the method was immunoSEQ multiplex PCR. The sample includes just over 350,000 clones, 90% to 95% of them seen just once. This material consisted of peripheral blood, taken after recovery from COVID-19. Receptors were obtained from a human donor who had recovered from COVID-19. The CDR3 runs from the conserved cysteine through the conserved F or W. The D gene is left open where the match is weak.

v_call	d_call	j_call	cdr3_length	cdr3_nt	cdr3_aa
TRBV12-3/TRBV12-4	-	TRBJ2-5	13	TGTGCCAGCCGGCGGGGCAACCAAGAGACCCAGTACTTC	CASRRGNQETQYF
TRBV4-3	-	TRBJ2-3	18	TGCGCCAGCAGCCAAGAACTATCCGCTAGGGCTAGCACAGATACGCAGTATTTT	CASSQELSARASTDTQYF
TRBV3-1/TRBV3-2	-	TRBJ1-6	15	TGTGCCAGCAGCCAAGAGACGGCAGGGAGTTCACCCCTCCACTTT	CASSQETAGSSPLHF
TRBV7-9	-	TRBJ2-1	12	TGTGCCAGCAGCTTTCCTAGGGATGAGCAGTTCTTC	CASSFPRDEQFF
TRBV11-2	TRBD1	TRBJ1-2	14	TGTGCCAGCAGCGATGGACAGGGGATTGGTGGCTACACCTTC	CASSDGQGIGGYTF
TRBV6-5	-	TRBJ2-7	13	TGTGCCAGCAAAAGGGGGTATACAAACGAGCAGTACTTC	CASKRGYTNEQYF
TRBV9	-	TRBJ1-5	15	TGTGCCAGCAGCGTCGCAGGGGATGGCTATCAGCCCCAGCATTTT	CASSVAGDGYQPQHF
TRBV5-1	-	TRBJ1-6	17	TGCGCCAGCAGCTTGGCCGGGCAGGTCTCCTATAATTCACCCCTCCACTTT	CASSLAGQVSYNSPLHF
TRBV3-1/TRBV3-2	TRBD1	TRBJ2-2	19	TGTGCCAGCAGCCAAGACGACCTCGTTTTGACAGGGTACACCGGGGAGCTGTTTTTT	CASSQDDLVLTGYTGELFF
TRBV19	TRBD1	TRBJ1-1	14	TGTGCCAGTAGTAACAGGGGGCTCTACACTGAAGCTTTCTTT	CASSNRGLYTEAFF
TRBV5-4	-	TRBJ2-7	14	TGTGCCAGCAGCCAACCGGACAGCTCCTACGAGCAGTACTTC	CASSQPDSSYEQYF
TRBV27	-	TRBJ1-1	12	TGTGCCAGCAGTCACCGGGGAGCTGAAGCTTTCTTT	CASSHRGAEAFF
TRBV10-1	-	TRBJ1-1	13	TGCGCCAGCAGTGAAACACGGAACACTGAAGCTTTCTTT	CASSETRNTEAFF
TRBV6-5	-	TRBJ2-1	16	TGTGCCAGCAGTTACCGTCCAGGTGGTGGTTACAATGAGCAGTTCTTC	CASSYRPGGGYNEQFF
TRBV19	TRBD1	TRBJ2-1	14	TGTGCCAGTAAGGACAGGGAAGGGGGGAATGAGCAGTTCTTC	CASKDREGGNEQFF
TRBV7-2	TRBD1	TRBJ1-4	14	TGTGCCAGCAGTCGCGGGACAGGGGATGAAAAACTGTTTTTT	CASSRGTGDEKLFF
TRBV6-1	-	TRBJ1-1	14	TGTGCCAGCAGTGAAGAGTTAGTGAACACTGAAGCTTTCTTT	CASSEELVNTEAFF
TRBV5-1	TRBD1	TRBJ1-2	14	TGCGCCAGCAGCCCAGACAGGGGGCGGGATGGCTACACCTTC	CASSPDRGRDGYTF
TRBV7-2	TRBD1	TRBJ1-1	14	TGTGCCAGCAGCTTTATACAGGGGGACACTGAAGCTTTCTTT	CASSFIQGDTEAFF
TRBV5-1	-	TRBJ1-2	13	TGCGCCAGCAGCTTGGTGTCCTCGGGTGGCTACACCTTC	CASSLVSSGGYTF
TRBV3-1/TRBV3-2	TRBD1	TRBJ1-1	14	TGTGCCAGCAGCCAAGTTTCAGGGGGCGAGGAAGCTTTCTTT	CASSQVSGGEEAFF
TRBV3-1/TRBV3-2	-	TRBJ2-5	17	TGTGCCAGCAGCGAATTCGCAACAGGATCAATCCAAGAGACCCAGTACTTC	CASSEFATGSIQETQYF
TRBV7-2	-	TRBJ2-7	10	TGTGCCAGCAGCAGGGACCAGCAGTACTTC	CASSRDQQYF
TRBV6-2/TRBV6-3	TRBD2	TRBJ2-5	14	TGTGCCAGCAGTACCTTAGCGGGGGTGGAGACCCAGTACTTC	CASSTLAGVETQYF
TRBV15	TRBD1	TRBJ1-5	13	TGTGCCACCAGCTTGGGACAGAATCAGCCCCAGCATTTT	CATSLGQNQPQHF
TRBV27	TRBD1	TRBJ1-1	15	TGTGCCAGCAGTTTTGGTGACAGGGAGTCCACTGAAGCTTTCTTT	CASSFGDRESTEAFF
TRBV19	-	TRBJ1-2	16	TGTGCCAGTAGTATAACCGGGCGCTTTACCTCTTATGGCTACACCTTC	CASSITGRFTSYGYTF